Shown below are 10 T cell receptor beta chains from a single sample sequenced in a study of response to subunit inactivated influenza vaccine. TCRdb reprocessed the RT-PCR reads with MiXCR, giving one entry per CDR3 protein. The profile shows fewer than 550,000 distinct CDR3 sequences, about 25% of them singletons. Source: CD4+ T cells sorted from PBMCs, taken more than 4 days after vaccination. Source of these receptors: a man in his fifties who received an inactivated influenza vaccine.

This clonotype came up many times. DNA of the CDR3: TGCGCCAGCAGCTTGGATGGGAACGGCTACACCTTC. This sequence encodes CASSLDGNGYTF. V usage is TRBV5-1 and J usage is TRBJ1-2; D gene unclear. This CDR3 is built from 12 residues. Per germline, CDR1 SGHRS and CDR2 YFSETQ. Trimming removed 0 bases from V and 8 bases from J, with 8 bases in between.

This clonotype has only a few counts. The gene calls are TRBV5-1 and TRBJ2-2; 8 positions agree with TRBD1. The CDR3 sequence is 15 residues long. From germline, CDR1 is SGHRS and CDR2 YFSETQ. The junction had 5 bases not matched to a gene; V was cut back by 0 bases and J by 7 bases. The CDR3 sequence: CASSLEPGGIGELFF. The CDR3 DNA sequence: TGCGCCAGCAGCTTGGAACCAGGGGGCATCGGGGAGCTGTTTTTT.

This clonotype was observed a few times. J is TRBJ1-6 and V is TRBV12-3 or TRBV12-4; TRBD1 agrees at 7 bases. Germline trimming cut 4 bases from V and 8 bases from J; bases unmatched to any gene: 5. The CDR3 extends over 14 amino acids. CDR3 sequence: CASSSQGEHSPLHF. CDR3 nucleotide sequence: TGTGCCAGCAGTTCTCAGGGGGAACATTCACCCCTCCACTTT.

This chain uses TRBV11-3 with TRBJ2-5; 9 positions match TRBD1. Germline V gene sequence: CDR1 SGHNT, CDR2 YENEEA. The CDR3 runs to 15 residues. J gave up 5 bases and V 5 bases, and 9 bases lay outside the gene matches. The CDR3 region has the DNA TGTGCCAGCAGCAAACAGGGGGCCTACCCGGAGACCCAGTACTTC. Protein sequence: CASSKQGAYPETQYF.

CDR3 sequence (DNA): TGCAGCGTTCATCGCTACAGGGAAAAGGGCGCTGAAGCTTTCTTT. It translates to CSVHRYREKGAEAFF. The V gene is TRBV29-1, the J gene TRBJ1-1; possible D gene TRBD1, 6 bases. The CDR3 contains 15 residues. Trimming pared 5 bases from V and 6 bases from J, leaving 22 bases between. CDR1 SQVTM and CDR2 ANQGSEA come from the germline V gene.

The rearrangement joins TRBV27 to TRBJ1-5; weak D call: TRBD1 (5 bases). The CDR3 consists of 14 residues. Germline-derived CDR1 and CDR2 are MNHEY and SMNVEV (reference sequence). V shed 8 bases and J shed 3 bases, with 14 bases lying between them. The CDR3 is CASGPFGHNQPQHF. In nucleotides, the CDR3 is TGTGCCAGCGGGCCTTTCGGACACAATCAGCCCCAGCATTTT.

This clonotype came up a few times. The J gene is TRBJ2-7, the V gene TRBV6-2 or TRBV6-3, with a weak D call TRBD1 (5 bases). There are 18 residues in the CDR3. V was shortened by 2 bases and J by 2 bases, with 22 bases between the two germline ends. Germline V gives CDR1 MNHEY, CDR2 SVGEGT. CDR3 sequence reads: CASSYPPGSYRLAYEQYF. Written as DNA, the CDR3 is TGTGCCAGCAGTTACCCCCCAGGGTCTTATCGGCTCGCCTACGAGCAGTACTTC.

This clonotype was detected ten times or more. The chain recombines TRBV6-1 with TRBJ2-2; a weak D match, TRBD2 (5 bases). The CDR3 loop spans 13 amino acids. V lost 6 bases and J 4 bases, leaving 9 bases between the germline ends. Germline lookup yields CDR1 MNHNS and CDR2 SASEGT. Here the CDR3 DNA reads TGTGCCAGCAGGGACCTAGCCACCGGGGAGCTGTTTTTT. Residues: CASRDLATGELFF.

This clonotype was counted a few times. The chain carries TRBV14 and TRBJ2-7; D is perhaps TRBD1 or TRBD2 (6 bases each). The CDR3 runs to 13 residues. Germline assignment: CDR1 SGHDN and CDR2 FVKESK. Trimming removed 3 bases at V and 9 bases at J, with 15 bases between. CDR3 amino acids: CASSQGGAGRQYF. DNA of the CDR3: TGTGCCAGCAGCCAGGGGGGCGCCGGACGGCAGTACTTC.

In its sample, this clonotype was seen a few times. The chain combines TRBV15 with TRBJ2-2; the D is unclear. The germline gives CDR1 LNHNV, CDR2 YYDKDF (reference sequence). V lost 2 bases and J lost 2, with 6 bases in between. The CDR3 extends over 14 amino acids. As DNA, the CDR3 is TGTGCCACCAGCAGACCGGCAAACACCGGGGAGCTGTTTTTT. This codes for CATSRPANTGELFF.